The T cell receptor beta chain under discussion was sequenced for a study of blood T cell repertoires in COVID-19 (TCRdb year 2020). General notes on the study: Samples from collaborators originated in the United States, Italy and Spain and spanned both the acute and convalescent phases of COVID-19. A freely available public database, intended as a resource for researchers studying the immune response to SARS-CoV-2, is where the repertoires were released. Nearly every sample came with metadata listing a de-identified subject ID, COVID-19 status, age in years and sex. HLA class I and class II types, where available, came from metadata supplied by the sample provider rather than from assay-based typing. Deeply sampled blood TCRbeta repertoires from subjects exposed to, actively infected with, or recovered from COVID-19 were included in the dataset. Samples came from the ongoing ImmuneRACE study (first 160 participants) plus 1,254 subjects from 6 global collaborators. The material from the prospective study consisted of cDNA or gDNA derived from T cells, B-cell-depleted T cells, or PBMCs. The paper as a whole reports these results and caveats: Clinical and demographic metadata were provided uncurated, with the amount varying by source and participant.

The collaborating institutions used their own protocols to collect whole blood in K2EDTA tubes. Collaborator samples were shipped for TCRbeta analysis as frozen whole blood, isolated PBMCs, or DNA extracted from either sample type. Concerning this clone itself: This receptor's antigen is unknown. There are no base qualities to consult, and no much larger clone falls within one base.

TCRbeta CDR3 regions were amplified from genomic DNA by means of the immunoSEQ Assay, a bias-controlled multiplex PCR. As for how the authors treated the data: The number of nucleated cells in each sample was estimated from the amplification of reference gene primers within the assay. To quantify the absolute abundance of each unique TCRbeta CDR3 rearrangement, sequence reads were collapsed and filtered. For each sample, productive Simpson clonality was calculated as the square root of Simpson's diversity index across productive rearrangements. TCRdb limited this immuneACCESS table to in-frame rearrangements with V and J called. A share of clones is missing; checked studies link under half to unresolved V genes, and the rest is unexplained. Clone size and V and J calls were adopted from that table, with D and trimming inferred from the DNA. The sample has under 85,000 clones on record, roughly 89% of them singletons. The ten largest clones add up to about 5% of the sample.

Taken from cysteine to phenylalanine, the CDR3 has 15 residues. Just the 45-base CDR3 DNA is kept, in frame starting at base 1. Looking up the germline V gene yields CDR1 SGDLS and CDR2 YYNGEE. The trim is 7 bases for V and 4 bases for J, with a gap of 17 bases between the germline ends. Rearrangement joined TRBV9 to TRBJ1-4; the D gene is not confidently resolved. Input material: peripheral blood. The clonotype originates from a man aged 50-59 years with acute or convalescent COVID-19. The DNA is TGTGCCAGCGTTAGTATACGAGGGTTTAATGAAAAACTGTTTTTT. Its translation is CASVSIRGFNEKLFF.